This T cell receptor (beta chain) derives from a study of blood T cells in healthy people across ages. Study-wide points: Possibly confounding the expanded clonotype changes was the fact that donor CMV status was unknown. It was the long-lived donors that had more naive CD4+ cells and higher diversity than aged donors.

Donors gave about 9.3 milliliters of peripheral blood apiece. The CDR3 consists of 15 residues. The V gene lost 0 bases and the J gene lost 4 bases, with 12 bases spanning the gap. A second PCR, run for roughly 7 to 12 cycles, used a sample-barcoded 5' primer plus a J-beta primer mix. Each CDR3 protein gets one entry after TCRdb re-called the 5' RACE reads with MiXCR. The sample holds 720,000 or so distinct CDR3 sequences, approximately 40% seen once. Turning to this clonotype: Its target is not known.

The sequence came from a man older than 75 in good health. The specimen sequenced was blood. J is TRBJ1-2 and V is TRBV12-3 or TRBV12-4; D remains unclear. CDR3 sequence (DNA): TGTGCCAGCAGTTTAGCGATAGCCGGAATCTATGGCTACACCTTC. Translation gives CASSLAIAGIYGYTF.